The 10 T cell receptor beta chains given below trace back to one sample, sequenced in a study of T-cell reconstitution after alpha-beta-depleted transplantation in children. A library of TCRbeta sequences, prepared with unique molecular identifiers, was generated. TCRdb independently ran MiXCR on the PCR reads; one entry per CDR3 protein. The repertoire holds approximately 270,000 distinct CDR3 sequences, with 20% to 30% as singletons. The input for sequencing was PBMCs, mostly from graft donor cells, taken 360 days after TCRalphabeta/CD19-depleted stem cell transplant. These receptor sequences come from a female patient aged 2-10 years who had a stem cell transplant for congenital amegakaryocytic thrombocytopenia, so the T cells may come from the graft donor.

The CDR3 DNA is TGTGCCAGCAGCCAAGAGGACGCGACAGATACGCAGTATTTT. Encoded protein: CASSQEDATDTQYF. The rearrangement uses TRBV4-2 and TRBJ2-3, with D uncertain. Trimming pared 0 bases from V and 3 bases from J, leaving 7 bases between. This CDR3 region has 14 residues. The germline V gene encodes CDR1 LGHNA and CDR2 YNFKEQ.

The genes are TRBV2 and TRBJ2-7; 7 nucleotides align to TRBD1. This CDR3 is built from 14 residues. Germline lookup yields CDR1 SNHLY and CDR2 FYNNEI. The V and J ends lost 8 bases and 3 bases, in that order; junction bases with no gene match: 10. CDR3 coding DNA: TGTGCCAGCCGACGGACAGGTGATCACTACGAGCAGTACTTC. Translating it yields CASRRTGDHYEQYF.

This sequence joins TRBV4-2 and TRBJ2-2, with 10 positions matching TRBD2. Trimming removed 0 bases from V and 3 bases from J; junction bases left unmatched: 4. Germline V gives CDR1 LGHNA, CDR2 YNFKEQ. This CDR3 contains 17 residues. The CDR3 region is CASSQEASGGYTGELFF. The CDR3 DNA reads TGTGCCAGCAGCCAAGAGGCTAGCGGGGGCTACACCGGGGAGCTGTTTTTT.

This clonotype was picked up one time. The chain combines TRBV10-1 with TRBJ2-5, with TRBD2 as a possible D gene (6 bases). This CDR3 region has 17 residues. Germline values: CDR1 WNHNN, CDR2 SYGVQD (reference sequence). Trimming removed 2 bases from V and 3 bases from J, with 19 bases in between. CDR3 coding DNA: TGCGCCAGCAGTGAGAGTCTTTCGGGGGTGAGGGAAGAGACCCAGTACTTC. This sequence encodes CASSESLSGVREETQYF.

In this sample, this clonotype turned up a few times. The chain links TRBV29-1 to TRBJ2-1, with 9 bases lining up with TRBD2. The CDR3 totals 16 residues. V lost 4 bases and J lost 0; bases outside the gene matches: 7. The germline V gene has CDR1 SQVTM and CDR2 ANQGSEA. The CDR3, as DNA: TGCAGCGTTGCTGCGGGAGGGCTGGGCTCCTACAATGAGCAGTTCTTC. Translating gives CSVAAGGLGSYNEQFF.

This clonotype was seen repeatedly, ten times or more. The V call is TRBV28, the J call TRBJ2-3; D possibly corresponds to TRBD2 (7 bases). The CDR3 runs to 14 residues. Germline assignment: CDR1 MDHEN and CDR2 SYDVKM. Trimming stripped 1 base from V and 6 bases from J, with 11 bases between. CDR3 sequence: CASSLYAGADTQYF. CDR3 DNA: TGTGCCAGCAGTTTATACGCGGGGGCGGATACGCAGTATTTT.

This clonotype occurred many times. The chain has TRBV28 and TRBJ2-7; unclear D gene. Per the germline V gene, CDR1 is MDHEN and CDR2 is SYDVKM. The CDR3 contains 11 residues. The ends were cut back, 5 bases at V and 3 bases at J, with 5 bases in the middle. This CDR3 reads CASSANYEQYF. CDR3 sequence (DNA): TGTGCCAGCAGTGCCAACTACGAGCAGTACTTC.

This clonotype showed up just a few times. The chain couples TRBV2 to TRBJ2-1; D is ambiguous. This CDR3 comprises 15 residues. Germline CDR1 is SNHLY and CDR2 is FYNNEI. Trimming pared 3 bases from V and 6 bases from J, leaving 15 bases between. The CDR3 sequence: CASSERRTSRNEQFF. The CDR3 coding sequence is TGTGCCAGCAGTGAGCGTAGGACCTCCCGCAATGAGCAGTTCTTC.

This clonotype was seen a few times. The chain links TRBV4-2 to TRBJ2-1, with D uncertain. The CDR3 is made up of 15 amino acids. Germline CDR1 reads LGHNA; CDR2 reads YNFKEQ. V dropped 0 bases and J dropped 7 bases, with 13 bases sitting between them. CDR3: CASSQDARAGNEQFF. For the CDR3, the DNA is TGTGCCAGCAGCCAAGATGCAAGGGCCGGGAATGAGCAGTTCTTC.

This clonotype occurred a few times. The V and J genes are TRBV5-1 and TRBJ2-2; D is perhaps TRBD2 (5 bases). V lost 0 bases to trimming and J lost 5 bases, with 11 bases between them. Looked up from germline, CDR1 is SGHRS and CDR2 is YFSETQ. The CDR3 totals 15 residues. The DNA of the CDR3 is TGCGCCAGCAGCTTGGAAGGACGGGGAACCGGGGAGCTGTTTTTT. This codes for CASSLEGRGTGELFF.